A selection of T cell receptor beta chains follows, all from one sample in a study of long-term antiretroviral therapy in people with HIV. Produced via immunoSEQ multiplex PCR; TCRdb's table is partial and in-frame only. The sample consists of tens of thousands of clones, 70% to 90% of them appearing once. The sample in question was unsorted PBMCs, obtained approximately 2.6 years after starting antiretroviral therapy. Receptors were obtained from a woman in her forties or fifties with HIV. The CDR3 runs from the conserved cysteine through the conserved F or W. The D gene is left open where the match is weak. Clone size is not always given. Where it is, it says once, few, many or a class for expanded clones.

NA	TRBJ1-5	TRBV19	NA	CASSIGSGRDSNQPQHF	TGTGCCAGTAGTATAGGCTCTGGCAGGGATAGCAATCAGCCCCAGCATTTT
NA	TRBJ1-1	TRBV7-9	once	CASQRQTNTEAFF	TGTGCCAGCCAGCGACAGACCAACACTGAAGCTTTCTTT
NA	TRBJ1-5	TRBV5-6	NA	CASSVGALSNQPQHF	TGTGCCAGCAGCGTTGGAGCCCTCAGCAATCAGCCCCAGCATTTT
TRBD1	TRBJ2-1	TRBV7-2	NA	CASSFLTGDEFF	TGTGCCAGCAGCTTTCTGACAGGGGACGAGTTCTTC
NA	TRBJ2-5	TRBV30	NA	CAWGTVGSTQYF	TGTGCCTGGGGGACGGTGGGGAGTACCCAGTACTTC
NA	TRBJ1-1	TRBV10-3	NA	CAITPGDRKTEAFF	TGTGCCATCACCCCTGGCGACCGTAAAACTGAAGCTTTCTTT
NA	TRBJ2-1	TRBV5-1	NA	CASSLYEGNEQFF	TGCGCCAGCAGCTTGTATGAGGGCAATGAGCAGTTCTTC
TRBD1	TRBJ1-2	TRBV19	NA	CASSGAGTGVWGYTF	TGTGCCAGTAGTGGCGCCGGGACAGGGGTCTGGGGCTACACCTTC
TRBD2	TRBJ2-3	TRBV5-4	once	CASSRGLAGDTQYF	TGTGCCAGCAGCCGAGGACTAGCAGGAGATACGCAGTATTTT
TRBD1	TRBJ2-7	TRBV4-3	once	CASSHLTGRYEQYF	TGCGCCAGCAGCCACTTGACAGGGCGCTACGAGCAGTACTTC
NA	TRBJ2-7	TRBV5-1	once	CASSHGGRGGVSVYEQYF	TGCGCCAGCAGCCATGGGGGTAGGGGGGGCGTATCGGTCTACGAGCAGTACTTC
TRBD2	TRBJ2-7	TRBV18	NA	CASSPGGGSLYEQYF	TGTGCCAGCTCACCCGGCGGCGGGAGTTTGTACGAGCAGTACTTC
NA	TRBJ1-4	TRBV6-6	once	CASSSSSEKLFF	TGTGCCAGCAGTTCCAGCTCCGAAAAACTGTTTTTT
NA	TRBJ1-5	TRBV28	once	CASSLFEVPQHF	TGTGCCAGCAGTCTCTTTGAGGTGCCCCAGCATTTT
TRBD1	TRBJ2-1	TRBV5-1	once	CASSYGPGTGGGNEQFF	TGCGCCAGCAGCTATGGTCCCGGGACAGGGGGAGGCAATGAGCAGTTCTTC
NA	TRBJ2-3	TRBV7-6	NA	CASSLSRTDTQYF	TGTGCCAGCAGCCTCTCTCGGACAGATACGCAGTATTTT
NA	TRBJ2-3	TRBV19	NA	CATSGARMGALTDTQYF	TGTGCCACCAGCGGAGCCAGGATGGGGGCTTTGACAGATACGCAGTATTTT
TRBD2	TRBJ2-1	TRBV27	NA	CASRRRLADYNEQFF	TGTGCCAGCAGGCGGAGACTAGCGGACTACAATGAGCAGTTCTTC